Listed here are 31 T cell receptor beta chains from one sample, sequenced in a study of cytomegalovirus exposure and HLA in healthy donors (dated by TCRdb to 2017 to 2019). The library came from the immunoSEQ multiplex PCR assay. The multiplex PCR relied on a mix of 60 forward primers for TCR Vbeta segments and 13 reverse primers for TCR Jbeta segments. Sourced from immuneACCESS, this table was stored by TCRdb with only in-frame sequences that have V and J called. A share of the clones is absent; for the studies checked, an unresolved V gene accounts for under half, and the remainder has no known explanation. The sample has about 130,000 clones on record, around 69% of them singletons. About 2.6% of the sample goes to the ten largest clones. The sample consisted of PBMCs. The receptors were sampled from a human donor in good health.

This rearrangement joins TRBV4-2 to TRBJ1-1, with D possibly TRBD1 on 6 matching bases. CDR1 and CDR2 (germline): LGHNA, YNFKEQ. Trimming shortened V by 1 base and J by 1 base, and 13 bases separated the two germline ends. The CDR3 extends over 16 amino acids. As DNA, the CDR3 is TGTGCCAGCAGCCAAGCAGCGGGGGCCCGGAACACTGAAGCTTTCTTT. Protein product: CASSQAAGARNTEAFF.

The gene calls are TRBV29-1 and TRBJ1-2; TRBD1 matches at 10 bases. The CDR3 is made up of 13 amino acids. V was pared by 6 bases and J by 5 bases, with 6 bases of the junction left unmatched. The germline V gene encodes CDR1 SQVTM and CDR2 ANQGSEA. CDR3 DNA: TGCAGCGTGGGGACAGGGGTACTTTATGGCTACACCTTC. It is translated as CSVGTGVLYGYTF.

This clone was counted between two and nine times. The V call is TRBV2, the J call TRBJ2-4; 11 bases agree with TRBD2. Germline CDR1 is SNHLY and CDR2 is FYNNEI. The length of the CDR3 is 16 residues. With V trimmed by 4 bases and J by 3 bases, 5 bases remained unmatched. CDR3 in DNA: TGTGCCAGCAGTGTTAGCGGGGGGGCCAACAAAAACATTCAGTACTTC. Amino acid sequence: CASSVSGGANKNIQYF.

This clone has only one observation. The V call is TRBV19, the J call TRBJ2-1, with 8 nucleotides matching TRBD2. V lost 3 bases, J lost 9 bases, and 10 bases stayed unmatched. This CDR3 is built from 15 residues. Germline CDR1 and CDR2: LNHDA and SQIVND (reference sequence). The CDR3 here is CASSIPGGGPFEQFF. As DNA, the CDR3 is TGTGCCAGTAGTATTCCTGGCGGGGGGCCCTTTGAGCAGTTCTTC.

The sample holds a few counts of this clone. This chain uses TRBV7-8 with TRBJ2-3, with D perhaps TRBD2 (5 bases). The CDR3 has 14 amino acids. CDR1 SGHVS and CDR2 FQNEAQ come from the germline V gene. The V gene lost 5 bases and the J gene lost 0 bases, with 9 bases spanning the gap. The CDR3 protein is CASSSGASTDTQYF. The CDR3 DNA follows: TGTGCCAGCAGCAGCGGCGCTAGCACAGATACGCAGTATTTT.

The chain couples TRBV29-1 to TRBJ2-4; D perhaps matches TRBD1 (6 bases). In germline, CDR1 is SQVTM, CDR2 ANQGSEA. The V end was cut by 7 bases, the J end by 1 base, with 11 bases between. This CDR3 contains 13 residues. CDR3 DNA sequence: TGCAGCGGAACCACAGGGGCCAAAAACATTCAGTACTTC. Translating it yields CSGTTGAKNIQYF.

This clone has just a few counts. The chain links TRBV5-1 to TRBJ2-3, with D possibly TRBD1 on 6 matching bases. V was cut by 4 bases and J by 0 bases, with 12 bases left in between. The CDR3 consists of 15 residues. The germline CDR1 and CDR2 sequences are SGHRS and YFSETQ. The CDR3 is CASSKQGASTDTQYF. The CDR3, as DNA: TGCGCCAGCAGCAAACAGGGCGCTAGCACAGATACGCAGTATTTT. Together with reference TRBV5-1 and TRBJ2-3, the CDR3 gives the full variable domain: KAGVTQTPRYLIKTRGQQVTLSCSPISGHRSVSWYQQTPGQGLQFLFEYFSETQRNKGNFPGRFSGRQFSNSRSEMNVSTLELGDSALYLCASSKQGASTDTQYFGPGTRLTVL.

This clone was recorded only once. This chain links TRBV19 with TRBJ1-1, with 9 bases identical to TRBD1. The CDR3 runs 15 residues. The trim removed 5 bases at V and 6 bases at J, leaving 10 bases unmatched. The germline V gene encodes CDR1 LNHDA and CDR2 SQIVND (reference sequence). The CDR3: CASSGYRGRGPEAFF. CDR3 nucleotides: TGTGCCAGTAGTGGTTACAGGGGGCGGGGCCCTGAAGCTTTCTTT.

V and J are TRBV23-1 and TRBJ1-3; D unclear. TRBV23-1 is classed as an ORF, of uncertain function. Trimming took off 5 bases at V and 0 bases at J, with 14 bases between the two ends. The CDR3 spans 16 residues. The CDR3 loop is CASSSCDLLSGNTIYF. In DNA, the CDR3 is TGCGCCAGCAGTTCATGCGACTTACTCTCTGGAAACACCATATATTTT.

V and J are TRBV9 and TRBJ2-7; a possible D gene is TRBD2 (6 bases). Trimming removed 0 bases at V and 2 bases at J, with 12 bases between. There are 15 residues in the CDR3. Germline CDR1 is SGDLS and CDR2 is YYNGEE. The CDR3 region has the DNA TGTGCCAGCAGCGTAGACGGGAGAGCGGCCTACGAGCAGTACTTC. Translating gives CASSVDGRAAYEQYF. Supplemented by reference TRBV9 and TRBJ2-7, the full variable domain reads DSGVTQTPKHLITATGQRVTLRCSPRSGDLSVYWYQQSLDQGLQFLIQYYNGEERAKGNILERFSAQQFPDLHSELNLSSLELGDSALYFCASSVDGRAAYEQYFGPGTRLTVT.

The chain uses TRBV30 and TRBJ1-1, with 8 bases aligning to TRBD1. Germline CDR1 GTSNPN, CDR2 SVGIG (reference sequence). J was trimmed by 5 bases and V by 7 bases; bases with no gene match: 12. The CDR3 extends over 14 amino acids. For the CDR3, the DNA is TGTGCCTTGGTCCTTGGACAGGGTAGGACTGAAGCTTTCTTT. Amino acids: CALVLGQGRTEAFF.

The genes are TRBV27 and TRBJ2-7; D is perhaps TRBD2 (6 bases). The CDR3 runs to 15 residues. Germline lookup yields CDR1 MNHEY and CDR2 SMNVEV (reference sequence). V was shortened by 0 bases and J by 3 bases, with 12 bases between the two germline ends. CDR3 bases: TGTGCCAGCAGTTTATCGGGACTTTCTGACTACGAGCAGTACTTC. Its protein product is CASSLSGLSDYEQYF.

This chain joins TRBV7-2 and TRBJ1-5, with a possible D match to TRBD1 (5 bases). The V gene's germline CDR1 is SGHTA and CDR2 FQGNSA. The CDR3 totals 15 residues. Trimming shortened V by 6 bases and J by 8 bases, and 20 bases separated the two germline ends. CDR3 region: CASSQGSQGLEPQHF. DNA of the CDR3: TGTGCCAGCAGTCAGGGATCTCAGGGACTGGAGCCCCAGCATTTT.

This sequence joins TRBV9 and TRBJ1-3; 7 positions agree with TRBD1. The CDR3 contains 15 residues. Looked up from germline, CDR1 is SGDLS and CDR2 is YYNGEE. Trimming at V came to 2 bases and at J to 1 base, leaving 3 bases not matched to a gene. DNA of the CDR3: TGTGCCAGCAGCGTGACAGGGCTATCTGGAAACACCATATATTTT. Translation: CASSVTGLSGNTIYF.

V and J are TRBV30 and TRBJ2-7; 7 bases line up with TRBD1. V shed 2 bases and J 4 bases; nucleotides not matched to a gene: 5. Germline V CDR1 and CDR2: GTSNPN, SVGIG (reference sequence). This CDR3 spans 13 amino acids. CDR3 residues: CAWSTGDGYEQYF. CDR3 DNA: TGTGCCTGGAGTACAGGGGACGGGTACGAGCAGTACTTC.

This clone was counted only a few times. The rearrangement uses TRBV20-1 and TRBJ2-5; D not resolved. The germline gives CDR1 DFQATT, CDR2 SNEGSKA (reference sequence). With 6 bases removed from V and 5 bases from J, the gap between germline ends came to 10 bases. This CDR3 is 11 amino acids long. The CDR3 loop is CSARIRETQYF. As DNA, the CDR3 is TGCAGTGCGAGAATCAGGGAGACCCAGTACTTC.

V gene TRBV9 combines with J gene TRBJ2-7, with D unresolved. Germline V lookup: CDR1 SGDLS, CDR2 YYNGEE. V was cut by 1 base and J by 2 bases, with 13 bases left in between. The CDR3 spans 15 residues. The CDR3 loop reads CASSVLADPPYEQYF. CDR3 DNA sequence: TGTGCCAGCAGCGTATTGGCAGATCCCCCCTACGAGCAGTACTTC.

The J gene is TRBJ2-7, the V gene TRBV11-2; 9 bases map to TRBD1. V was clipped by 4 bases and J by 2 bases; unmatched bases: 6. Per germline, CDR1 SGHAT and CDR2 FQNNGV. The CDR3 consists of 15 residues. CDR3 DNA: TGTGCCAGCAGCTCCCGGGACAGGGCCCCCTACGAGCAGTACTTC. Encoded protein: CASSSRDRAPYEQYF.

The chain employs TRBV19 and TRBJ1-3; 9 nucleotides line up with TRBD1. This CDR3 has 15 amino acids. The germline CDR1 and CDR2 sequences are LNHDA and SQIVND (reference sequence). The trim removed 7 bases at V and 2 bases at J, leaving 6 bases unmatched. The CDR3 bases are TGTGCCAGTACCCTACAGGGGGCGGCTGGAAACACCATATATTTT. Protein sequence: CASTLQGAAGNTIYF. Using reference TRBV19 and TRBJ1-3 for the parts outside the CDR3, the full variable domain is DGGITQSPKYLFRKEGQNVTLSCEQNLNHDAMYWYRQDPGQGLRLIYYSQIVNDFQKGDIAEGYSVSREKKESFPLTVTSAQKNPTAFYLCASTLQGAAGNTIYFGEGSWLTVV.

A few counts support this clone. The chain carries TRBV5-1 and TRBJ1-1; the D gene is possibly TRBD1 (5 bases). The CDR3 contains 15 residues. With 0 bases removed from V and 4 bases from J, the gap between germline ends came to 13 bases. The V gene's germline CDR1 is SGHRS and CDR2 YFSETQ. In DNA, the CDR3 is TGCGCCAGCAGCTTGGCCGGACACGTGACCACTGAAGCTTTCTTT. It codes for CASSLAGHVTTEAFF.

The gene calls are TRBV27 and TRBJ1-2; tentatively, D is TRBD1 (6 bases). The germline V gene has CDR1 MNHEY and CDR2 SMNVEV (reference sequence). V was shortened by 8 bases and J by 5 bases, with 18 bases between the two germline ends. This CDR3 is 14 amino acids long. CDR3 amino acids: CASRPGQGPYGYTF. The DNA for the CDR3 is TGTGCCAGCCGCCCCGGGCAGGGGCCTTATGGCTACACCTTC.

The V and J genes are TRBV19 and TRBJ1-1; perhaps TRBD1 as D (5 bases). The CDR3 loop spans 14 amino acids. CDR1 and CDR2 (germline): LNHDA, SQIVND (reference sequence). V lost 4 bases and J lost 3, with 12 bases in between. CDR3 nucleotide sequence: TGTGCCAGTAGTAGGACACAGTCGGACACTGAAGCTTTCTTT. It encodes CASSRTQSDTEAFF.

V usage is TRBV7-6 and J usage is TRBJ2-3; 13 nucleotides align to TRBD2. Germline lookup yields CDR1 SGHVS and CDR2 FNYEAQ. This CDR3 region has 21 residues. Trimming at V came to 1 base and at J to 3 bases, leaving 16 bases not matched to a gene. CDR3 amino acids: CASSLDPGLAGVTTPTDTQYF. For the CDR3, the DNA is TGTGCCAGCAGCTTAGATCCTGGACTAGCGGGGGTTACTACTCCGACAGATACGCAGTATTTT.

V and J are TRBV10-3 and TRBJ2-1, with 8 nucleotides matching TRBD2. The CDR3 covers 13 residues. V lost 6 bases and J lost 6; bases outside the gene matches: 4. The V gene's germline CDR1 is ENHRY and CDR2 SYGVKD. The CDR3, as DNA: TGTGCCATCAGACGGGAGGGGGGCAATGAGCAGTTCTTC. This sequence encodes CAIRREGGNEQFF.

This chain uses TRBV19 with TRBJ2-7, with 9 nucleotides matching TRBD1. Germline assignment: CDR1 LNHDA and CDR2 SQIVND (reference sequence). The CDR3 loop spans 14 amino acids. With 3 bases clipped from V and 6 bases from J, the junction kept 6 bases outside the gene matches. The CDR3, as DNA: TGTGCCAGTAGTATCGCGGGGACAGGGACCGAGCAGTACTTC. Protein product: CASSIAGTGTEQYF.

This clone came up once. This chain uses TRBV5-1 with TRBJ1-2; D call uncertain. The germline V gene has CDR1 SGHRS and CDR2 YFSETQ. This CDR3 is built from 16 residues. V lost 0 bases, J lost 2 bases, and 14 bases lay in between. In DNA form, the CDR3 reads TGCGCCAGCAGCTTGGGTGCACTGGGCAGCAACTATGGCTACACCTTC. This translates into CASSLGALGSNYGYTF.

The V gene is TRBV5-1, the J gene TRBJ1-1; no clear D. With 2 bases removed from V and 6 bases from J, the gap between germline ends came to 14 bases. Germline V CDR1 and CDR2: SGHRS, YFSETQ. The CDR3 runs to 14 residues. DNA of the CDR3: TGCGCCAGCAGCTTATTGGGCGCCGGATCTGAAGCTTTCTTT. It codes for CASSLLGAGSEAFF. Looking up the rest from reference TRBV5-1 and TRBJ1-1 gives the full variable domain: KAGVTQTPRYLIKTRGQQVTLSCSPISGHRSVSWYQQTPGQGLQFLFEYFSETQRNKGNFPGRFSGRQFSNSRSEMNVSTLELGDSALYLCASSLLGAGSEAFFGQGTRLTVV.

This rearrangement joins TRBV18 to TRBJ2-5; 10 bases line up with TRBD2. The closer fit of TRBJ2-7 to the DNA end suggests the J call may be wrong. CDR1 is KGHSH, CDR2 LQKENI, per germline. The CDR3 spans 14 residues. CDR3 amino acids: CASSSGTSAYEQYF. The DNA for the CDR3 is TGTGCCAGCTCATCCGGGACTAGCGCCTACGAGCAGTACTTC.

The rearrangement joins TRBV7-2 to TRBJ2-5, with 8 bases identical to TRBD1. This CDR3 is 14 amino acids long. With 4 bases clipped from V and 7 bases from J, the junction kept 8 bases outside the gene matches. Germline-derived CDR1 and CDR2 are SGHTA and FQGNSA. CDR3 nucleotides: TGTGCCAGCAGCTCTCAGGACAGGGTCGGGACCCAGTACTTC. Translating it yields CASSSQDRVGTQYF.

The V gene is TRBV6-6, the J gene TRBJ2-7, with a tentative D call TRBD2 (6 bases). The CDR3 extends over 12 amino acids. V dropped 4 bases and J dropped 4 bases, with 8 bases sitting between them. The germline gives CDR1 MNHNY, CDR2 SVGAGI (reference sequence). The CDR3 loop is CASSSAGYEQYF. The CDR3 DNA reads as TGTGCCAGCAGTTCCGCGGGGTACGAGCAGTACTTC.

CDR3 amino acids: CASSLGTGQMGEKLFF. The CDR3 DNA sequence: TGTGCCAGCAGCTTAGGGACGGGACAGATGGGTGAAAAACTGTTTTTT. This sequence joins TRBV7-8 and TRBJ1-4, with 7 bases lining up with TRBD1. J was trimmed by 7 bases and V by 1 base; bases with no gene match: 9. Germline V gives CDR1 SGHVS, CDR2 FQNEAQ. The CDR3 runs to 16 residues.